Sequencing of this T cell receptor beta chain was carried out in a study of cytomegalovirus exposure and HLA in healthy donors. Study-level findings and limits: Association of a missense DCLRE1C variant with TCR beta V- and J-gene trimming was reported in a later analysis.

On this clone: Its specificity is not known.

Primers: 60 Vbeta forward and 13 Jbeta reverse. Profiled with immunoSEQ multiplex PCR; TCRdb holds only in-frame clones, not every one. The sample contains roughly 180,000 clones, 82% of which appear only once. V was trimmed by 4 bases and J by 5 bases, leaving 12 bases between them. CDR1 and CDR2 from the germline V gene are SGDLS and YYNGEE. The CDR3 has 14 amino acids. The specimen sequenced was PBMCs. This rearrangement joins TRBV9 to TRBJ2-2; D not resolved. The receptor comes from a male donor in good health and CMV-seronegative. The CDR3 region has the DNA TGTGCCAGCAGCCCAGCGCAGACTACCGGGGAGCTGTTTTTT. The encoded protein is CASSPAQTTGELFF. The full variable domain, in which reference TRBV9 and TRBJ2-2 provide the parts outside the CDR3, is DSGVTQTPKHLITATGQRVTLRCSPRSGDLSVYWYQQSLDQGLQFLIQYYNGEERAKGNILERFSAQQFPDLHSELNLSSLELGDSALYFCASSPAQTTGELFFGEGSRLTVL.